Listed below are T cell receptor beta chains from one sample, sequenced in a study of shared clonotypes between healthy human individuals. Sequencing used immunoSEQ multiplex PCR; TCRdb keeps in-frame clones, though not all of them. Of around 600,000 clones in the sample, roughly 97% were seen once. The sample consisted of naive CD4+ T cells sorted from blood. These receptors all stem from a woman aged 25-40 years in good health. Each CDR3 is given without its conserved first and last residue. Each record gives: V gene, J gene, CDR3 protein.

v_call: TRBV11-2; j_call: TRBJ2-7; cdr3_aa: ASSQTHEQY
v_call: TRBV5-1; j_call: TRBJ2-7; cdr3_aa: ASSLDSDSSMY
v_call: TRBV7-2; j_call: .; cdr3_aa: ASSRTSGDYEQY
v_call: TRBV10-3; j_call: TRBJ2-3; cdr3_aa: AIRGGRSSTDTQY
v_call: TRBV7-2; j_call: TRBJ1-5; cdr3_aa: ASSLENRRNQPQH
v_call: TRBV6-1; j_call: TRBJ2-3; cdr3_aa: ASSDLGLNTDTQY
v_call: TRBV29-1; j_call: TRBJ2-3; cdr3_aa: SASLPDGDTQY
v_call: TRBV2; j_call: TRBJ1-5; cdr3_aa: ASRLDRGGNQPQH
v_call: TRBV4-1; j_call: TRBJ2-3; cdr3_aa: ASSPQGGAVTNTQY
v_call: TRBV5-6; j_call: TRBJ2-1; cdr3_aa: ASRKSSYNEQF
v_call: TRBV28; j_call: TRBJ1-1; cdr3_aa: ASSLGGRGYPPEAF
v_call: TRBV5-4; j_call: TRBJ2-2; cdr3_aa: ASSLEVGGDTGELF
v_call: TRBV6-1; j_call: TRBJ1-4; cdr3_aa: ASSALPGTGLDEKLF
v_call: TRBV27; j_call: TRBJ2-2; cdr3_aa: ASAISGRTTGELF
v_call: TRBV5-1; j_call: TRBJ2-1; cdr3_aa: ASRGGDPYNEQF
v_call: TRBV5-6; j_call: TRBJ2-5; cdr3_aa: ASSLGFSASGTPETQY
v_call: TRBV27; j_call: TRBJ2-5; cdr3_aa: ASSGRGTSGGETQY
v_call: TRBV15; j_call: TRBJ2-7; cdr3_aa: ATSRQRDRVRTYEQY
v_call: TRBV10-2; j_call: TRBJ2-5; cdr3_aa: ASSAGRTQETQY
v_call: TRBV4-1; j_call: TRBJ2-5; cdr3_aa: ASSQAGGTGSRKTQY
v_call: TRBV5-1; j_call: TRBJ2-5; cdr3_aa: ASRLTGQSKETQY
v_call: TRBV6-6; j_call: TRBJ1-4; cdr3_aa: ASSSRALNEKLF
v_call: TRBV2; j_call: TRBJ1-2; cdr3_aa: ASRGITQPVTGGGYGYT
v_call: TRBV28; j_call: TRBJ1-4; cdr3_aa: ASSLFGALMNEKLF
v_call: TRBV11-2; j_call: TRBJ2-1; cdr3_aa: ASSWGTSGRWGEQF
v_call: TRBV18; j_call: TRBJ2-7; cdr3_aa: ASSAQGGAEQY
v_call: TRBV13; j_call: TRBJ2-7; cdr3_aa: ASRRDDYSYEQY
v_call: TRBV19; j_call: TRBJ2-1; cdr3_aa: ASSIVADSYNEQF
v_call: TRBV13; j_call: TRBJ2-1; cdr3_aa: ASSTGHLSSYNEQF
v_call: TRBV18; j_call: TRBJ1-1; cdr3_aa: ASSPGRDTEAF
v_call: TRBV29-1; j_call: TRBJ1-1; cdr3_aa: SVQGQNRVGSEAF
v_call: TRBV5-1; j_call: TRBJ2-7; cdr3_aa: ASTEGADEQY
v_call: TRBV19; j_call: TRBJ2-7; cdr3_aa: ASSPPGYNDYEQY
v_call: TRBV7-9; j_call: TRBJ1-1; cdr3_aa: ASSSPTGKEAF
v_call: TRBV11-3; j_call: TRBJ2-1; cdr3_aa: ASSLGGLNNEQF
v_call: TRBV5-1; j_call: TRBJ2-1; cdr3_aa: ASRVGQGRYNEQF
v_call: TRBV6-5; j_call: TRBJ2-7; cdr3_aa: ASSYSGGLVGEQY
v_call: TRBV6-5; j_call: TRBJ1-1; cdr3_aa: ASSPGTGNTEAF
v_call: TRBV7-3; j_call: TRBJ2-1; cdr3_aa: ASSLGLALNEQF
v_call: TRBV29-1; j_call: TRBJ2-5; cdr3_aa: SVDGREAQETQY
v_call: TRBV4-1; j_call: TRBJ2-3; cdr3_aa: ASRPHSGRSTDTQY
v_call: TRBV19; j_call: TRBJ1-6; cdr3_aa: ASSISGSSAPLH
v_call: TRBV27; j_call: TRBJ1-2; cdr3_aa: ASSPHANYGYT
v_call: TRBV2; j_call: TRBJ2-1; cdr3_aa: ASKGQTYNEQF
v_call: TRBV7-9; j_call: TRBJ2-7; cdr3_aa: ASTPRTGTYEQY
v_call: TRBV2; j_call: TRBJ2-6; cdr3_aa: ASSVRVSGANVLT
v_call: TRBV19; j_call: TRBJ2-5; cdr3_aa: ASSIGQGARETQY
v_call: TRBV18; j_call: TRBJ2-1; cdr3_aa: ASSPLGTGDLTFNEQF
v_call: TRBV28; j_call: TRBJ1-5; cdr3_aa: ASRLRRSNQPQH
v_call: TRBV5-1; j_call: TRBJ2-3; cdr3_aa: ASSRVGPPNENTQY
v_call: TRBV2; j_call: TRBJ1-2; cdr3_aa: ASTQGVYGYT
v_call: TRBV7-3; j_call: TRBJ2-3; cdr3_aa: ASSVGTGGSTDTQY
v_call: TRBV18; j_call: TRBJ1-5; cdr3_aa: ASSLRGSNQPQH
v_call: TRBV5-1; j_call: TRBJ2-1; cdr3_aa: ASSWGLRNEQF